The clone carrying this TCR beta chain was detected only a few times. As yet, its antigen is unknown. A single record per CDR3 protein comes from TCRdb applying MiXCR to the reads. The sample shows fewer than 900,000 distinct CDR3 sequences, about 27% of them seen only once. The data stem from a study of T cell repertoires in cytomegalovirus infection. With 1 base clipped from V and 0 bases from J, the junction kept 5 bases outside the gene matches. Germline V gene lookup returns CDR1 SGHAT and CDR2 FQNNGV. There are 17 residues in the CDR3. The TCR comes from a human donor in good health (CMV status not recorded). Some clones in this sample may be carry-over from other donors' samples. The chain links TRBV11-2 to TRBJ2-3; 9 nucleotides line up with TRBD2. The source material was cultured CD8+ T cells from PBMCs, sampled from culture after CMV antigen stimulation. The CDR3 coding sequence is TGTGCCAGCAGCTTAGTGGTAGCGGGGGAGAGCACAGATACGCAGTATTTT. This codes for CASSLVVAGESTDTQYF.